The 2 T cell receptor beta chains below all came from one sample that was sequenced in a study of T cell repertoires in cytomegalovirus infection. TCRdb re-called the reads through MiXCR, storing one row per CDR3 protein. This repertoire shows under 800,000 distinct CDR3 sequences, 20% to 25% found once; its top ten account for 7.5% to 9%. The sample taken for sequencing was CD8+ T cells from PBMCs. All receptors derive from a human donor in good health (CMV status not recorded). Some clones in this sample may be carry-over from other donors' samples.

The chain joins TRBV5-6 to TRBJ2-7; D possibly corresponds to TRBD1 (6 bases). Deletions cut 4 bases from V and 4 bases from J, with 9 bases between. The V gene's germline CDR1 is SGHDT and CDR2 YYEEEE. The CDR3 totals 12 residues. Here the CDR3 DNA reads TGTGCCAGCAGCCAAACAGGGTACGAGCAGTACGTC. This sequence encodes CASSQTGYEQYV.

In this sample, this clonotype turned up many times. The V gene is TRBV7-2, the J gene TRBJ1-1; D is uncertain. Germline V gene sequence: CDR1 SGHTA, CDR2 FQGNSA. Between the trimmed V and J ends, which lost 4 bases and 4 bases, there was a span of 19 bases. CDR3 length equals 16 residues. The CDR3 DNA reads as TGTGCCAGCAGCTATAGGCGCCCGGGAGGGTCCACTGAAGCTTTCTTT. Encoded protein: CASSYRRPGGSTEAFF. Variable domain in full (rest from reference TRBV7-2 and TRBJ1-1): GAGVSQSPSNKVTEKGKDVELRCDPISGHTALYWYRQSLGQGLEFLIYFQGNSAPDKSGLPSDRFSAERTGGSVSTLTIQRTQQEDSAVYLCASSYRRPGGSTEAFFGQGTRLTVV.